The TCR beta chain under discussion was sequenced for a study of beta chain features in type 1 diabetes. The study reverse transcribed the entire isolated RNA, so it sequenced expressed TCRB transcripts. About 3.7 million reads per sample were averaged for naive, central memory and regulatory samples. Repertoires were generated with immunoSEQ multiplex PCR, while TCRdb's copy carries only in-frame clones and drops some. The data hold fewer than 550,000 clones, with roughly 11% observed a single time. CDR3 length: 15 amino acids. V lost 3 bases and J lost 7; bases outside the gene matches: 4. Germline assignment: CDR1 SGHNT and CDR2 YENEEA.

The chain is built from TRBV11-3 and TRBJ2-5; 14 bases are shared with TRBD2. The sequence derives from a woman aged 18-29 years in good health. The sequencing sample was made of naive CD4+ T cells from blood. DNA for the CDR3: TGTGCCAGCAGCTTGGGGACTAGCGGGAGTGTGACCCAGTACTTC. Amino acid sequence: CASSLGTSGSVTQYF.